This TCR beta chain was observed in a study of shared clonotypes between healthy human individuals. The repertoire was sequenced with immunoSEQ multiplex PCR; TCRdb's copy has only in-frame clones and lacks some. Of some 1.4 million clones in the sample, around 97% were seen once. Germline V gene sequence: CDR1 SGHNT, CDR2 YYREEE (reference sequence). Trimming cost V 4 bases and J 2 bases; bases outside gene matches: 5. The length of the CDR3 is 14 residues. J is TRBJ2-5 and V is TRBV5-4, with 7 positions matching TRBD2. Sequenced input: naive CD4+ T cells sorted from blood. Documented subset: CD45RA+ positively selected. The origin of this receptor is a man younger than 40 in good health. The CDR3 DNA sequence: TGTGCCAGCAGCACCGGCGGGGGTCAAGAGACCCAGTACTTC. It encodes CASSTGGGQETQYF.